What follows describes a single T cell receptor beta chain. Its antigen is unidentified. These data come from a study of CD8+CD57+ T cells in acquired aplastic anemia. Study-level information: Sorted CD4+ and CD8+ cells gave a mean 3.2 ug DNA, range about 0.17 to 27.4 ug. Findings and limits, study-wide: Patient and control CD8+ Simpson's diversity was not significantly different. The number of CD8+ CDR3 sequences shared by patients and controls was about 30.

Genomic DNA acted as the template from which TCR beta VDJ combination and CDR3 sequence profiling were carried out. TCRdb processed the reads anew with MiXCR; each CDR3 protein has one entry. The table shows about half a million distinct CDR3 sequences, with about a third occurring only once. Patients picked for sequencing had shown CD8+CD57+ cell expansion detected by flow cytometry. Receipt of therapy had not occurred in any patient by the time of blood sampling. V shed 4 bases and J shed 8 bases, with 11 bases lying between them. CDR1 is LNHDA, CDR2 SQIVND, per germline (reference sequence). The CDR3 is 13 residues long.

The sample consisted of sorted CD4+, CD8+, or CD8+CD57+ T cells (not recorded which) from PBMCs. The chain is built from TRBV19 and TRBJ2-2, with a weak D call TRBD2 (6 bases). The receptor was derived from a human donor with aplastic anemia. In DNA form, the CDR3 reads TGTGCCAGTAGTACTGGGGGGTTGGGGGAGCTGTTTTTT. This translates into CASSTGGLGELFF.